This T cell receptor (beta chain) was captured in a study of T cell responses to AZD1222 COVID-19 vaccine. About this clone itself: What it binds is unknown.

Notes on the study in general: Receipt of two AZD1222 doses was followed by a rise in Spike-specific TCR breadth and depth. The donors showed a predominance of white British ancestry and of females, with possible underestimation of clonal diversity.

This table comes from immunoSEQ multiplex PCR, and its TCRdb copy is limited to in-frame clones, with some not included. The data hold about 110,000 clones, with approximately 88% observed a single time. Germline CDR1 MDHEN, CDR2 SYDVKM. This CDR3 is 16 amino acids long. Losses at the gene ends were 6 bases for V and 6 bases for J; bases not matched to a gene: 10. The chain joins TRBV28 to TRBJ2-1; TRBD1 aligns across 11 bases. This sequence originates from an adult in good health. Material: peripheral blood, obtained on day 0 of AZD1222 vaccination. The CDR3 nucleotides read TGTGCCAGCAGCCCCCCGGGACAGGGGGTACTCAATGAGCAGTTCTTC. Translating it yields CASSPPGQGVLNEQFF.